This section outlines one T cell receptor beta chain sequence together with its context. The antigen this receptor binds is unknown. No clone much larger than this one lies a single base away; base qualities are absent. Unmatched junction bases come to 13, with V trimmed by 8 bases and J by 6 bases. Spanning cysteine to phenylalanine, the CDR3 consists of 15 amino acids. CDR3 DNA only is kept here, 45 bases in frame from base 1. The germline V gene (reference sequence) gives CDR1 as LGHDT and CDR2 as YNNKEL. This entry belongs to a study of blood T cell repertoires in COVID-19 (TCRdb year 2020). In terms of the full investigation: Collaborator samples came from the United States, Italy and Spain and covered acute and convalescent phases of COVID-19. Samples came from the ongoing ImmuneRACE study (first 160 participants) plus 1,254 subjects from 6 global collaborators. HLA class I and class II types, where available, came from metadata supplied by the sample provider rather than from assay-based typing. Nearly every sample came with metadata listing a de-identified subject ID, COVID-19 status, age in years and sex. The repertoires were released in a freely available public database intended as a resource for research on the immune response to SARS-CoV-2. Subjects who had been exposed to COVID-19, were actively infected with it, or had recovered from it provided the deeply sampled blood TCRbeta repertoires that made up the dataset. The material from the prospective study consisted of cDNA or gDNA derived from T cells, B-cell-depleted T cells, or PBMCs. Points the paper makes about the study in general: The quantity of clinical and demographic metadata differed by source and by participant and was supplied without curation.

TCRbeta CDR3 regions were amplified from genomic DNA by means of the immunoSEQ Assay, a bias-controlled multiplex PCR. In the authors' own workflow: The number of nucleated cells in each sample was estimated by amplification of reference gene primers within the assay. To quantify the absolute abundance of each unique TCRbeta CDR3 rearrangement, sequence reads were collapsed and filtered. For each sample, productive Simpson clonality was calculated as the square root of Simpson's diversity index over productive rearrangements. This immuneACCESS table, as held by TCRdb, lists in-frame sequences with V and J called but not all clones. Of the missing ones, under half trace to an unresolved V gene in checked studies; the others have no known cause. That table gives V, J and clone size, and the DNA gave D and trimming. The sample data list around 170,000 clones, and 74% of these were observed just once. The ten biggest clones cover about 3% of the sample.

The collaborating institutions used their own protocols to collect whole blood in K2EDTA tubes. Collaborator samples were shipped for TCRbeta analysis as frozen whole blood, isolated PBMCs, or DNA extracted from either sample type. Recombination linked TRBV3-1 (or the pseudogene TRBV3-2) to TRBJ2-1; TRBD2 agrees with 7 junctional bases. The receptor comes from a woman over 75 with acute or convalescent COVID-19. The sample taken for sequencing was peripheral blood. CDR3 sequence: CASSHSREGRNEQFF. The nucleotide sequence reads TGTGCCAGCTCCCATAGCAGGGAGGGCCGCAATGAGCAGTTCTTC.